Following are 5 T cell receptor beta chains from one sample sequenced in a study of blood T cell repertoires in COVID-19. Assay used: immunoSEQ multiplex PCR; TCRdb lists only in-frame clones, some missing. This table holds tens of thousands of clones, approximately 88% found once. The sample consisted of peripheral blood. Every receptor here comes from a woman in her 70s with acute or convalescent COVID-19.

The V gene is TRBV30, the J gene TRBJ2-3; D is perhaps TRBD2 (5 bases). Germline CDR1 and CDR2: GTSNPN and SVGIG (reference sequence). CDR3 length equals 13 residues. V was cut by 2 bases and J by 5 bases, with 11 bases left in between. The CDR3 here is CAWSKRTVDTQYF. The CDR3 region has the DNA TGTGCCTGGAGTAAAAGGACTGTAGATACGCAGTATTTT.

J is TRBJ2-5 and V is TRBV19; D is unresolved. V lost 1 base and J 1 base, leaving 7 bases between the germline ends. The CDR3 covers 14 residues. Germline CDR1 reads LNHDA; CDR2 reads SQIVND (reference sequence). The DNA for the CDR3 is TGTGCCAGTAGTATAGGTAACGGCCAAGAGACCCAGTACTTC. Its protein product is CASSIGNGQETQYF.

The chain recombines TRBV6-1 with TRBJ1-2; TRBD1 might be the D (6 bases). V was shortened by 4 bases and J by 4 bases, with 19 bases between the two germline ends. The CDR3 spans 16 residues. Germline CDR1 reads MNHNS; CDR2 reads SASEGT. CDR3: CASSGRGTQGTYGYTF. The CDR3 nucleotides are TGTGCCAGCAGTGGAAGGGGCACACAGGGTACCTATGGCTACACCTTC.

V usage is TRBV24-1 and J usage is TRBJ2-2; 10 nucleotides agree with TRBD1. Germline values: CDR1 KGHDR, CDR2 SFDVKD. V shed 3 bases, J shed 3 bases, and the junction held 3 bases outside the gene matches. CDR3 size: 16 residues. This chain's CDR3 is CATSDPDRGYTGELFF. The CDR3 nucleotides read TGTGCCACCAGTGATCCGGACAGGGGGTACACCGGGGAGCTGTTTTTT.

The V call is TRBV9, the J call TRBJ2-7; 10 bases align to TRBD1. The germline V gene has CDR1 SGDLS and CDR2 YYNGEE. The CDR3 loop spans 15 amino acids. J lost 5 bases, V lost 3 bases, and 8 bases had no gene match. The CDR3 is CASSGLGTGAHEQYF. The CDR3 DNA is TGTGCCAGCAGCGGTCTGGGGACAGGGGCTCACGAGCAGTACTTC.